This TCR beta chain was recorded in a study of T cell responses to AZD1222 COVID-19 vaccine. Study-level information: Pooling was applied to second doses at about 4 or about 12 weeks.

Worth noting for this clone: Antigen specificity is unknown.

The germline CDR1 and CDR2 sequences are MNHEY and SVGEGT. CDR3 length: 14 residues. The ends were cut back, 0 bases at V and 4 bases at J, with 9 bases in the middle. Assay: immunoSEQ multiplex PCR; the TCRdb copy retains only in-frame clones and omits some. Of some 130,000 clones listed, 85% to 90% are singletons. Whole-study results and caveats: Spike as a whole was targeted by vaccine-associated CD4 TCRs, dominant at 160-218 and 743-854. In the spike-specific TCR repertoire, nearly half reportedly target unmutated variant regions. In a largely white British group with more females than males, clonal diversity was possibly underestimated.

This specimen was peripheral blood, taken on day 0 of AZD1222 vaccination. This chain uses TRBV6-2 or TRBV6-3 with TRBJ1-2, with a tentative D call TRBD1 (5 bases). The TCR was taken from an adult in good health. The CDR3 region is CASSYSGRAYGYTF. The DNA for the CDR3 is TGTGCCAGCAGTTACTCGGGCAGGGCCTATGGCTACACCTTC.